This T cell receptor (beta chain) appears in the sequencing data of a study of T cell responses to AZD1222 COVID-19 vaccine. At the level of the study: Combined were second doses at about 4 or about 12 weeks.

Study observations and caveats: Increased Spike-specific TCR breadth and depth were observed after two AZD1222 doses. Donors were chiefly white British, with a greater number of females, and clonal diversity was perhaps underestimated.

The CDR3 length is 14 residues. The V end was cut by 0 bases, the J end by 12 bases, with 18 bases between. Germline V CDR1 and CDR2: SGDLS, YYNGEE. Clones were sequenced by immunoSEQ multiplex PCR, and TCRdb holds only the in-frame ones, with some missing. This repertoire shows some 130,000 clones, around nine tenths found once; its top ten account for 6.9%. As for this clone: The target antigen is unknown.

This TCR derives from an adult in good health. The chain carries TRBV9 and TRBJ1-2; tentative D call: TRBD1 (6 bases). This specimen was peripheral blood, taken on day 0 of AZD1222 vaccination. CDR3 region: CASSVATGGHYHTF. CDR3 sequence (DNA): TGTGCCAGCAGCGTAGCTACGGGGGGACATTACCACACCTTC.